The sequence of this T cell receptor (beta chain) was determined in a study of blood T cell repertoires in COVID-19. The table came from immunoSEQ multiplex PCR; TCRdb's copy has only in-frame clones and leaves some out. The sample has some 200,000 clones, roughly 76% seen once. The J segment lost 0 bases and the V segment lost 9 bases, leaving 10 bases of the junction unmatched. Germline V CDR1 and CDR2: MRHNA, SNTAGT. The CDR3 sequence is 18 residues long. Sequenced sample: peripheral blood. The TCR sequence derives from a woman aged 45-65 years with active or convalescent COVID-19. The chain uses TRBV6-4 and TRBJ2-2, with 13 bases matching TRBD2. Here the CDR3 reads CARFLGTSGDSNTGELFF. The CDR3 DNA follows: TGTGCCAGGTTCCTGGGGACTAGCGGGGACTCGAACACCGGGGAGCTGTTTTTT.